These T cell receptor beta chains were read from a single sample in a study of OX40 agonist ivuxolimab in advanced cancers. Measured with immunoSEQ multiplex PCR; TCRdb has only the in-frame clones, and not every one. The sample consists of over 45,000 clones, around 89% of them appearing once. The sequenced sample was CD4+ or CD8+ T cells sorted from blood, obtained in a trial of the OX40 agonist ivuxolimab. These receptors came from an adult with an advanced solid tumor such as melanoma, head and neck, liver or kidney cancer. Each CDR3 is given with its conserved first and last residue.

>TRBJ1-1|TRBV7-9
CASSLYLGMNTEAFF
>TRBJ1-1|TRBV5-1
CASSWRWGANTEAFF
>TRBJ2-1|TRBV27
CASSFSGSSYNEQFF
>TRBJ1-5|TRBV20-1
CSAGSNQPQHF
>TRBJ2-4|TRBV27
CASGGTGVNIQYF
>TRBJ1-6|TRBV9
CASSSGDYSPLHF
>TRBJ2-7|TRBV4-1
CASSQETSGTYEQYF
>TRBJ2-5|TRBV7-9
CASSLVGGRQETQYF
>TRBJ2-3|TRBV6-4
CASSGILAFSADTQYF
>TRBJ2-3|TRBV6-5
CASSSDNTDTQYF
>TRBJ2-1|TRBV9
CASSVSPKVAGQNNEQFF
>TRBJ1-4|TRBV14
CASSQESEVWTNEKLFF
>TRBJ2-1|TRBV28
CAKTSGRPHEQFF
>TRBJ1-2|TRBV11-2
CASSLLEGRWDYGYTF
>TRBJ2-5|TRBV7-9
CASSPGGGLAGTQYF
>TRBJ1-2|TRBV7-9
CASPLPRDFDDGYTF